A single T cell receptor beta chain is shown here with its context. Per the germline V gene, CDR1 is LGHDT and CDR2 is YNNKEL (reference sequence). V lost 6 bases, J lost 2 bases, and 7 bases stayed unmatched. This CDR3 has 15 residues. The data stem from a study of blood T cell repertoires in COVID-19. Repertoires were generated with immunoSEQ multiplex PCR, while TCRdb's copy carries only in-frame clones and drops some. The data show more than 200,000 clones, 88% seen once. This receptor was identified in a human donor in a cohort sampled during active COVID-19. Input material: peripheral blood. This chain connects TRBV3-1 (or the pseudogene TRBV3-2) to TRBJ2-7; 10 bases agree with TRBD2. The CDR3: CASRPSGRVTYEQYF. The CDR3 DNA reads TGTGCCAGCAGACCTAGCGGGAGAGTAACCTACGAGCAGTACTTC.